The clone carrying this TCR beta chain was recorded once. These data originate in a study of blood T cell repertoires in COVID-19. The data were produced by immunoSEQ multiplex PCR, yet TCRdb's version contains in-frame clones alone and is incomplete. The sample shows 100,000 to 150,000 clones, roughly 86% of them seen only once. This receptor was taken from a woman in her sixties or seventies with COVID-19, enrolled during active disease. Input material: peripheral blood.

Written as DNA, the CDR3 is TGTGCCAGCAGTGAACTGACTAGCGGGGGTCCCACAGATACGCAGTATTTT. Translated: CASSELTSGGPTDTQYF. The chain has TRBV6-1 and TRBJ2-3; 12 bases map to TRBD2. The germline gives CDR1 MNHNS, CDR2 SASEGT. V dropped 2 bases and J dropped 2; count of bases not matched to a gene: 5. This CDR3 is 17 amino acids long.